The clone carrying this TCR beta chain appeared a single time. The antigen is unknown. The record originates from a study of OX40 agonist ivuxolimab in advanced cancers. The study's findings and limits: The study did not work out the antigen specificity of the expanded peripheral T cells.

Profiled with immunoSEQ multiplex PCR; TCRdb holds only in-frame clones, not every one. The profile shows some 70,000 clones, 80% of them singletons. The CDR3 covers 16 residues. V gave up 4 bases and J gave up 4 bases; unmatched junction bases: 9. Germline lookup yields CDR1 LNHDA and CDR2 SQIVND (reference sequence). The receptor comes from an adult with an advanced solid tumor such as melanoma, head and neck, liver or kidney cancer. Sequenced material: CD4+ or CD8+ T cells sorted from blood, taken in a trial of the OX40 agonist ivuxolimab. The chain recombines TRBV19 with TRBJ2-1; 8 bases agree with TRBD1. The CDR3, as DNA: TGTGCCAGTAGTACCTCCGGGACAGGTCATTACAATGAGCAGTTCTTC. This translates into CASSTSGTGHYNEQFF. The complete variable domain, with remaining parts taken from reference TRBV19 and TRBJ2-1, reads DGGITQSPKYLFRKEGQNVTLSCEQNLNHDAMYWYRQDPGQGLRLIYYSQIVNDFQKGDIAEGYSVSREKKESFPLTVTSAQKNPTAFYLCASSTSGTGHYNEQFFGPGTRLTVL.